Listed below are T cell receptor beta chains from one sample, sequenced in a study of shared clonotypes between healthy human individuals. The data were produced by immunoSEQ multiplex PCR, yet TCRdb's version contains in-frame clones alone and is incomplete. The sample lists around 95,000 clones; around half were seen once. Sequenced: PBMCs. All receptors derive from a woman aged 35 to 49 in good health. Some clones in this sample may be carry-over from other donors' samples. The CDR3 runs from the conserved cysteine through the conserved F or W. D genes are given only for firm matches. Clone size, where shown, is once, few, many, or a class for clones that have expanded.

clone_size j_call d_call v_call cdr3_nt cdr3_aa
NA TRBJ2-3 NA TRBV4-1 TGCGCCAGCAGCCAGCCGACGGGAGATACGCAGTATTTT CASSQPTGDTQYF
NA TRBJ1-2 NA TRBV4-2 TGTGCCAGCAGCTTTTTTGACTTCGAGTATGGCTACACCTTC CASSFFDFEYGYTF
NA TRBJ1-2 NA TRBV4-2 TGTGCCAGCAGCCAAGAGGGGGTTAGGGGCTACACCTTC CASSQEGVRGYTF
few TRBJ2-1 NA TRBV30 TGTGCCTGGAGTGTAGGGCCAGACAATGAGCAGTTCTTC CAWSVGPDNEQFF
NA TRBJ1-2 NA TRBV27 TGTGCCAGCAGTCTGGCCCAGTTCCCAGGGCATGGCTACACCTTC CASSLAQFPGHGYTF
NA TRBJ2-3 NA TRBV9 TGTGCCAGCAGCGTAGAACTTTTCACAGATACGCAGTATTTT CASSVELFTDTQYF
once TRBJ2-3 TRBD1 TRBV15 TGTGCCACCAGCAAACCGTCAAACAGGGGGCTCACAGATACGCAGTATTTT CATSKPSNRGLTDTQYF
few TRBJ1-3 NA TRBV18 TGTGCCAGCTCACCACCGGGACGGAGTACTGGAAACACCATATATTTT CASSPPGRSTGNTIYF
NA TRBJ2-7 TRBD1 TRBV15 TGTGCCACCAGGGAAAATACAGGGGGCCCCTACGAGCAGTACTTC CATRENTGGPYEQYF
many TRBJ2-5 TRBD2 TRBV29-1 TGCAGCGCGGGAGCGGGAGATTACGAGACCCAGTACTTC CSAGAGDYETQYF
many TRBJ2-7 NA TRBV7-8 TGTGCCAGCAGCTTCGGGGGAACTACGGAGCAGTACTTC CASSFGGTTEQYF
NA TRBJ2-7 NA TRBV5-4 TGTGCCAGCAGCTCGAAATCCCCGGTTGTCCTCTACGAGCAGTACTTC CASSSKSPVVLYEQYF
NA TRBJ1-1 NA TRBV2 TGTGCCAGCAGGGACGAAGGGGAGTACACTGAAGCTTTCTTT CASRDEGEYTEAFF
many TRBJ1-1 TRBD1 TRBV27 TGTGCCAGCAGTTTAATCCGGGACAGAGGGAACACTGAAGCTTTCTTT CASSLIRDRGNTEAFF
many TRBJ1-3 NA TRBV4-1 TGCGCCAGCAGCCAAGATCGGGACGCGGGAAACACCATATATTTT CASSQDRDAGNTIYF
NA TRBJ1-1 NA TRBV5-1 TGCGCCAGCAGCTTGCAGGGTCCAAACACTGAAGCTTTCTTT CASSLQGPNTEAFF
NA TRBJ1-1 NA TRBV28 TGTGCCAGCAGTTTACTACCGGGGTGGGGTGAAGCTTTCTTT CASSLLPGWGEAFF